The next 23 T cell receptor beta chains were all read from a single sample in a study of blood T cell repertoires in COVID-19 (TCRdb year 2020). Library method: the immunoSEQ multiplex PCR assay. TCRdb's version of the immuneACCESS table is confined to in-frame rearrangements and falls short of the full clone set. An unresolved V gene accounts for under half of the shortfall where checked; the remainder is of unknown origin. This sample lists over 250,000 clones; around 83% were detected once. The leading ten clones occupy 5% of the sample. Sequencing input: PBMCs or T cells enriched from blood (not recorded which). The origin of the receptors is a man aged 40-55 years who had been exposed to COVID-19.

V is TRBV5-5 and J is TRBJ2-1; TRBD2 matches at 10 bases. The CDR3 loop spans 14 amino acids. Trimming at V came to 2 bases and at J to 10 bases, leaving 6 bases not matched to a gene. Germline CDR1 and CDR2: SGHKS and YYEKEE (reference sequence). The CDR3 DNA reads TGTGCCAGCAGCTTACTAGCGGGGCGGAAGGAGCAGTTCTTC. Its translation is CASSLLAGRKEQFF.

V usage is TRBV6-5 and J usage is TRBJ1-6; no clear D gene. V was cut by 5 bases and J by 8 bases, with 16 bases left in between. This CDR3 has 15 amino acids. Germline CDR1 and CDR2: MNHEY and SVGAGI. CDR3 DNA sequence: TGTGCCAGCAGTCCCTTCGCTCCGGTGGATTCACCCCTCCACTTT. It codes for CASSPFAPVDSPLHF.

V gene TRBV19 combines with J gene TRBJ2-1; 9 positions match TRBD2. J lost 6 bases, V lost 4 bases, and 4 bases had no gene match. Germline V gene sequence: CDR1 LNHDA, CDR2 SQIVND (reference sequence). The length of the CDR3 is 14 residues. CDR3: CASSTIAGANEQFF. The CDR3 region has the DNA TGTGCCAGTAGTACCATAGCGGGAGCCAATGAGCAGTTCTTC.

V and J are TRBV28 and TRBJ1-5, with 7 bases that match TRBD1. Looked up from germline, CDR1 is MDHEN and CDR2 is SYDVKM. J was trimmed by 6 bases and V by 11 bases; bases with no gene match: 13. This CDR3 has 14 amino acids. The CDR3 region has the DNA TGTGCCGGCCAAGACAGGGTGTCAATTCAGCCCCAGCATTTT. This translates into CAGQDRVSIQPQHF.

The rearrangement joins TRBV28 to TRBJ1-6; a weak D match, TRBD1 (5 bases). Trimming pared 3 bases from V and 10 bases from J, leaving 13 bases between. Germline lookup yields CDR1 MDHEN and CDR2 SYDVKM. The CDR3 has 14 residues. The CDR3 bases are TGTGCCAGCAGTTTGACGGGGACTTGGTCACCCCTCCACTTT. Its protein product is CASSLTGTWSPLHF.

The chain combines TRBV19 with TRBJ1-3; D may be TRBD1 (5 bases). Germline V gene sequence: CDR1 LNHDA, CDR2 SQIVND (reference sequence). Trimming took off 7 bases at V and 0 bases at J, with 13 bases between the two ends. The CDR3 is 15 amino acids. This CDR3 reads CASTVGRSSGNTIYF. In nucleotides, the CDR3 is TGTGCCAGTACCGTGGGGCGAAGCTCTGGAAACACCATATATTTT.

This chain links TRBV5-1 with TRBJ2-2; TRBD1 matches at 7 bases. This CDR3 is built from 17 residues. The junction had 9 bases not matched to a gene; V was cut back by 0 bases and J by 4 bases. Germline V gene data show CDR1 as SGHRS and CDR2 as YFSETQ. CDR3 region: CASSLGSGGRTTGELFF. DNA for the CDR3: TGCGCCAGCAGCTTGGGATCAGGGGGTAGGACCACCGGGGAGCTGTTTTTT.

The chain has TRBV30 and TRBJ1-6; 7 positions agree with TRBD1. V trimming: 4 bases; J trimming: 5 bases; junction bases outside the gene matches: 5. CDR1 and CDR2 from the germline V gene are GTSNPN and SVGIG (reference sequence). This CDR3 is 14 amino acids long. The DNA for the CDR3 is TGTGCCTGGATAAACAGGGGAAATAATTCACCCCTCCACTTT. Its protein product is CAWINRGNNSPLHF.

CDR3 loop: CASPGRGQPNEKLFF. DNA of the CDR3: TGTGCCAGCCCCGGAAGAGGACAGCCTAATGAAAAACTGTTTTTT. The V and J genes are TRBV5-4 and TRBJ1-4; TRBD1 is a possible D gene (6 bases). Trimming cost V 7 bases and J 3 bases, with 16 bases left between them. This CDR3 spans 15 amino acids. The germline V gene encodes CDR1 SGHNT and CDR2 YYREEE (reference sequence).

This chain connects TRBV2 to TRBJ2-1, with 11 positions matching TRBD2. Germline V gives CDR1 SNHLY, CDR2 FYNNEI. This CDR3 is 16 amino acids long. V lost 2 bases, J lost 4 bases, and 4 bases stayed unmatched. CDR3 in DNA: TGTGCCAGCAGTGAACAGATAGCGGGAGGGTACAATGAGCAGTTCTTC. Translated, it gives CASSEQIAGGYNEQFF.

The rearrangement links TRBV30 to TRBJ1-2, with a weak D call TRBD1 (5 bases). Germline assignment: CDR1 GTSNPN and CDR2 SVGIG (reference sequence). The CDR3 sequence is 13 residues long. V was clipped by 3 bases and J by 8 bases, with 16 bases between them. CDR3 coding DNA: TGTGCCTGGAGCGGCCAGGGTACGAGAGGCTACACCTTC. Translating it yields CAWSGQGTRGYTF.

This rearrangement joins TRBV19 to TRBJ2-1, with 13 bases that match TRBD2. Germline assignment: CDR1 LNHDA and CDR2 SQIVND (reference sequence). The length of the CDR3 is 14 residues. V was clipped by 5 bases and J by 14 bases; unmatched bases: 9. Here the CDR3 DNA reads TGTGCCAGTAGTCCCGGGACTAGCGGGATGTTTGAGTTCTTC. Protein: CASSPGTSGMFEFF.

The chain carries TRBV11-2 and TRBJ2-1; 10 bases fit TRBD2. The CDR3 runs to 15 residues. With V trimmed by 3 bases and J by 8 bases, 7 bases remained unmatched. Germline V gene lookup returns CDR1 SGHAT and CDR2 FQNNGV. The CDR3 is CASSLNRLAGDEQFF. The CDR3 DNA is TGTGCCAGCAGCTTGAACCGGCTAGCGGGAGATGAGCAGTTCTTC. Full variable domain (rest looked up from reference TRBV11-2 and TRBJ2-1): EAGVAQSPRYKIIEKRQSVAFWCNPISGHATLYWYQQILGQGPKLLIQFQNNGVVDDSQLPKDRFSAERLKGVDSTLKIQPAKLEDSAVYLCASSLNRLAGDEQFFGPGTRLTVL.

The chain employs TRBV6-5 and TRBJ2-7, with 7 nucleotides matching TRBD1. Germline V gene lookup returns CDR1 MNHEY and CDR2 SVGAGI. The CDR3 is 15 amino acids. Trimming removed 9 bases from V and 2 bases from J; junction bases left unmatched: 13. CDR3 nucleotides: TGTGCCAGACTATCAGTGGGACAGATAACCTACGAGCAGTACTTC. Amino acids: CARLSVGQITYEQYF.

The CDR3 is CAWETMTVQYF. Here the CDR3 DNA reads TGTGCCTGGGAGACCATGACAGTTCAGTACTTC. This chain uses TRBV30 with TRBJ2-7; D perhaps matches TRBD1 (5 bases). Trimming took 5 bases from V and 10 from J, leaving 15 bases between them. Germline CDR1 reads GTSNPN; CDR2 reads SVGIG (reference sequence). The CDR3 totals 11 residues.

This clone was observed a handful of times. The gene calls are TRBV9 and TRBJ2-2; TRBD2 agrees at 8 bases. V lost 1 base, J lost 6 bases, and 8 bases stayed unmatched. Germline lookup yields CDR1 SGDLS and CDR2 YYNGEE. CDR3 length: 16 residues. The CDR3, as DNA: TGTGCCAGCAGCGTAAATTTAGCGGGAAGCTCCGGGGAGCTGTTTTTT. Its translation: CASSVNLAGSSGELFF.

The chain uses TRBV2 and TRBJ1-2; 11 positions match TRBD1. V shed 4 bases, J shed 4 bases, and the junction held 2 bases outside the gene matches. Germline V gives CDR1 SNHLY, CDR2 FYNNEI. The CDR3 runs to 14 residues. CDR3 amino acids: CASSVGTGGYGYTF. The CDR3 coding sequence is TGTGCCAGCAGTGTAGGGACAGGGGGCTATGGCTACACCTTC. The complete variable domain, with remaining parts taken from reference TRBV2 and TRBJ1-2, reads EPEVTQTPSHQVTQMGQEVILRCVPISNHLYFYWYRQILGQKVEFLVSFYNNEISEKSEIFDDQFSVERPDGSNFTLKIRSTKLEDSAMYFCASSVGTGGYGYTFGSGTRLTVV.

This chain links TRBV11-3 with TRBJ1-6; TRBD1 is a possible D gene (5 bases). This CDR3 is 13 amino acids long. Germline lookup yields CDR1 SGHNT and CDR2 YENEEA. The ends were cut back, 5 bases at V and 7 bases at J, with 9 bases in the middle. DNA for the CDR3: TGTGCCAGCAGCCTTAAGGGGAATTCACCCCTCCACTTT. Protein product: CASSLKGNSPLHF.

The chain recombines TRBV15 with TRBJ2-1; perhaps TRBD2 as D (5 bases). This CDR3 region has 17 residues. V was cut by 0 bases and J by 6 bases, with 18 bases left in between. CDR1 LNHNV and CDR2 YYDKDF come from the germline V gene (reference sequence). CDR3: CATSRDTARRSGNEQFF. DNA for the CDR3: TGTGCCACCAGCAGAGATACCGCGAGGAGGTCTGGCAATGAGCAGTTCTTC.

This rearrangement joins TRBV2 to TRBJ2-6, with a tentative D call TRBD1 (6 bases). In germline, CDR1 is SNHLY, CDR2 FYNNEI. CDR3 length: 14 residues. The germline V and J ends were trimmed by 6 bases and 7 bases, with 13 bases remaining between them. Written as DNA, the CDR3 is TGTGCCAGCAGACCGGGACACGGAGCCAACGTCCTGACTTTC. Its translation: CASRPGHGANVLTF.

The gene calls are TRBV5-1 and TRBJ1-3; D possibly corresponds to TRBD1 (5 bases). This CDR3 contains 18 residues. V lost 1 base to trimming and J lost 0 bases, with 17 bases between them. Per germline, CDR1 SGHRS and CDR2 YFSETQ. The CDR3 bases are TGCGCCAGCAGCTTGCGGGCCCGGACACAACTCTCTGGAAACACCATATATTTT. Amino acid sequence: CASSLRARTQLSGNTIYF.

V is TRBV12-3 or TRBV12-4 and J is TRBJ1-5, with D possibly matching TRBD1 (6 bases). Trimming removed 6 bases at V and 6 bases at J, with 12 bases between. The CDR3 sequence is 13 residues long. As DNA, the CDR3 is TGTGCCAGCAGCCCCAGGGGCGGTCAGCCCCAGCATTTT. This gives the protein CASSPRGGQPQHF.

CDR3 DNA sequence: TGTGCCAGCAGTAAAGCCCCGGGACAGGGTAAGGATGGCTACACCTTC. Amino acids: CASSKAPGQGKDGYTF. The J gene is TRBJ1-2, the V gene TRBV28; 9 bases agree with TRBD1. Losses at the gene ends were 5 bases for V and 6 bases for J; bases not matched to a gene: 13. This CDR3 contains 16 residues. Germline CDR1 reads MDHEN; CDR2 reads SYDVKM.